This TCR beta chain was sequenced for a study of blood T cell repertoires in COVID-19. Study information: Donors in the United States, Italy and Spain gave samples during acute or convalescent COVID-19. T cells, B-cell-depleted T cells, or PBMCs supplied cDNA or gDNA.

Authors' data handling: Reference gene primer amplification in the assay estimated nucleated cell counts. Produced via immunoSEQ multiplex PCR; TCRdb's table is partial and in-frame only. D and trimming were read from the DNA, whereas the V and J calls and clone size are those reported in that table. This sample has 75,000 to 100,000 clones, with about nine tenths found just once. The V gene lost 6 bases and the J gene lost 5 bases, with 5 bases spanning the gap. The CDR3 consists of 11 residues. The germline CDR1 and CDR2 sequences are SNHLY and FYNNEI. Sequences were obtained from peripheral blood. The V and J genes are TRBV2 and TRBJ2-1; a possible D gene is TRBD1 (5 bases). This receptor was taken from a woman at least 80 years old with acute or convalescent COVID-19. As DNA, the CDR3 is TGTGCCAGCAGCAGGGACAATGAGCAGTTCTTC. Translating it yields CASSRDNEQFF.